What follows are 28 T cell receptor beta chains derived from one specimen sequenced in a study of human T cells and chemical hapten exposure. Time point: healthy volunteer bleed at 6 weeks. Whole blood, unfractionated, served as the material for total RNA extraction. Using its own MiXCR run on the RACE reads, TCRdb lists one record per CDR3 protein. The table has 70,000 to 85,000 distinct CDR3 sequences, 8.6% seen once. Sequenced material: whole blood. Every receptor here comes from a male donor in good health. Some clones in this sample may be carry-over from other donors' samples.

In its sample, this clonotype was seen many times. This chain joins TRBV6-5 and TRBJ2-3; the match to TRBD2 covers 8 bases. Germline CDR1 and CDR2: MNHEY and SVGAGI. There are 15 residues in the CDR3. The junction had 10 bases not matched to a gene; V was cut back by 4 bases and J by 7 bases. CDR3 amino acids: CASSWGLAGGNTQYF. The CDR3 region has the DNA TGTGCCAGCAGTTGGGGGCTAGCGGGTGGAAATACGCAGTATTTT.

This clonotype came up many times. The chain is built from TRBV27 and TRBJ2-3, with D perhaps matching TRBD2 (5 bases). Germline V CDR1 and CDR2: MNHEY, SMNVEV (reference sequence). Trimming stripped 7 bases from V and 0 bases from J, with 8 bases between. This CDR3 has 13 residues. CDR3 nucleotides: TGTGCCAGCACGGAGGACAGCACAGATACGCAGTATTTT. Translation gives CASTEDSTDTQYF.

The V and J genes are TRBV4-2 and TRBJ1-5; 7 nucleotides agree with TRBD1. The CDR3 covers 16 residues. The V and J ends lost 1 base and 2 bases, in that order; junction bases with no gene match: 5. CDR1 and CDR2 from the germline V gene are LGHNA and YNFKEQ. The CDR3 nucleotides read TGTGCCAGCAGCCAAGTGACTACAGGGGGCAATCAGCCCCAGCATTTT. Amino acid sequence: CASSQVTTGGNQPQHF.

V and J are TRBV5-1 and TRBJ1-4; D is undetermined. CDR1 is SGHRS, CDR2 YFSETQ, per germline. CDR3 length equals 15 residues. Trimming left V 0 bases short and J 4 bases short, with 10 bases between. The CDR3 here is CASSLDGNLNEKLFF. The CDR3 DNA reads as TGCGCCAGCAGCTTGGACGGAAATCTTAATGAAAAACTGTTTTTT.

The rearrangement links TRBV5-1 to TRBJ2-3; D call uncertain. V was trimmed by 6 bases and J by 0 bases, leaving 11 bases between them. The germline V gene has CDR1 SGHRS and CDR2 YFSETQ. The CDR3 runs 14 residues. The CDR3 region has the DNA TGCGCCAGCACCCGAGACCAGAGCACAGATACGCAGTATTTT. This translates into CASTRDQSTDTQYF.

This clonotype occurred a few times. One end of the junction fails to match germline, which may point to a read error. The V and J genes are TRBV12-3 or TRBV12-4 and TRBJ2-3; no clear D gene. This CDR3 is built from 12 residues. CDR3: CASSQSTDTQYF. In nucleotides, the CDR3 is TGTGCCAGCAGCCAGAGCACGGATACGCAGTATTTT.

This clonotype was detected ten times or more. This chain links TRBV7-9 with TRBJ2-5; D tentatively fits TRBD1 or TRBD2 (6 bases each). Between the trimmed V and J ends, which lost 5 bases and 5 bases, there was a span of 18 bases. The CDR3 runs 15 residues. CDR1 is SEHNR and CDR2 is FQNEAQ in the germline V gene (reference sequence). The DNA for the CDR3 is TGTGCCAGCAGCCCCCCGGGGGCATCGGGGGAGACCCAGTACTTC. This sequence encodes CASSPPGASGETQYF.

The chain joins TRBV29-1 to TRBJ1-1; a possible D gene is TRBD1 (5 bases). Germline V gene lookup returns CDR1 SQVTM and CDR2 ANQGSEA. The length of the CDR3 is 12 residues. V was trimmed by 3 bases and J by 1 base, leaving 6 bases between them. The CDR3 DNA follows: TGCAGCGTTGACAGGGAGAACACTGAAGCTTTCTTT. This translates into CSVDRENTEAFF.

Only a few counts were recorded for this clonotype. J is TRBJ2-3 and V is TRBV18; no clear D gene. Germline V lookup: CDR1 KGHSH, CDR2 LQKENI. This CDR3 comprises 12 residues. Trimming took 2 bases from V and 5 from J, leaving 5 bases between them. The CDR3 DNA reads as TGTGCCAGCTCACCAAAGGGAGATACGCAGTATTTT. It specifies CASSPKGDTQYF.

This clonotype has just a few counts. The J gene is TRBJ2-1, the V gene TRBV29-1; no clear D. Between the trimmed V and J ends, which lost 1 base and 3 bases, there was a span of 4 bases. CDR1 is SQVTM and CDR2 is ANQGSEA in the germline V gene. The CDR3 has 12 amino acids. CDR3 region: CSVEGDYNEQFF. In nucleotides, the CDR3 is TGCAGCGTTGAAGGAGACTACAATGAGCAGTTCTTC.

The rearrangement uses TRBV14 and TRBJ1-1, with a weak D call TRBD1 (6 bases). V lost 1 base to trimming and J lost 9 bases, with 6 bases between them. CDR1 and CDR2 (germline): SGHDN, FVKESK. CDR3 length: 11 amino acids. The chain's CDR3 is CASSQGGQAFF. The CDR3, as DNA: TGTGCCAGCAGCCAAGGGGGGCAAGCTTTCTTT. Full variable domain (missing parts from reference TRBV14 and TRBJ1-1): EAGVTQFPSHSVIEKGQTVTLRCDPISGHDNLYWYRRVMGKEIKFLLHFVKESKQDESGMPNNRFLAERTGGTYSTLKVQPAELEDSGVYFCASSQGGQAFFGQGTRLTVV.

This clonotype was seen repeatedly, ten times or more. The J gene is TRBJ1-1, the V gene TRBV6-1; D is uncertain. Germline lookup yields CDR1 MNHNS and CDR2 SASEGT. V lost 3 bases to trimming and J lost 4 bases, with 3 bases between them. This CDR3 is 11 amino acids long. The CDR3 sequence is CASSDATEAFF. The CDR3 bases are TGTGCCAGCAGTGATGCCACTGAAGCTTTCTTT.

This clonotype was counted only a few times. This chain joins TRBV25-1 and TRBJ2-3, with unresolved D. Germline loops: CDR1 MGHDK, CDR2 SYGVNS. This CDR3 is built from 12 residues. V was cut by 5 bases and J by 6 bases, with 9 bases left in between. In DNA, the CDR3 is TGTGCCAGCAGTCCGGTGGGGGATACGCAGTATTTT. Residues: CASSPVGDTQYF.

This clonotype showed up just a few times. The gene calls are TRBV12-3 or TRBV12-4 and TRBJ1-1; D may be TRBD1 (5 bases). The germline V and J ends were trimmed by 0 bases and 4 bases, with 9 bases remaining between them. The CDR3 totals 14 residues. CDR3 nucleotide sequence: TGTGCCAGCAGTTTAGCAGGGGTCGGCACTGAAGCTTTCTTT. It codes for CASSLAGVGTEAFF.

This clonotype was counted a few times. The chain carries TRBV7-9 and TRBJ1-1, with D maybe TRBD1 (6 bases). Germline lookup yields CDR1 SEHNR and CDR2 FQNEAQ (reference sequence). The CDR3 runs to 13 residues. V shed 5 bases and J shed 5 bases, with 12 bases lying between them. The CDR3 DNA sequence: TGTGCCAGCAGCCACGACAGGCGAACTGAAGCTTTCTTT. This gives the protein CASSHDRRTEAFF.

This chain connects TRBV20-1 to TRBJ1-1; no firm D call. The germline V gene has CDR1 DFQATT and CDR2 SNEGSKA (reference sequence). V shed 1 base and J shed 1 base, with 7 bases lying between them. This CDR3 has 13 residues. The CDR3 is CSARGVENTEAFF. The CDR3 bases are TGCAGTGCTAGAGGGGTAGAGAACACTGAAGCTTTCTTT.

This clonotype occurred a few times. The genes are TRBV6-6 and TRBJ1-1; possible D gene TRBD1, 5 bases. V was shortened by 2 bases and J by 7 bases, with 32 bases between the two germline ends. The germline V gene has CDR1 MNHNY and CDR2 SVGAGI (reference sequence). CDR3 length: 20 amino acids. The CDR3 DNA follows: TGTGCCAGCAGTTACCGCCAAGGGACTGGATCTTTCATGGGGAAGTATGAAGCTTTCTTT. Translated, it gives CASSYRQGTGSFMGKYEAFF.

A single count supports this clonotype. CDR3 coding DNA: TGTGCCAGCAGCCAAAACATCCGGGGAGCAGCAAGGTACTTC. It translates to CASSQNIRGAARYF. This rearrangement joins TRBV3-1 to TRBJ2-7; a possible D gene is TRBD2 (5 bases). The CDR3 contains 14 residues. Germline CDR1 is LGHDT and CDR2 is YNNKEL (reference sequence). V gave up 2 bases and J gave up 12 bases, with 20 bases separating them.

The chain carries TRBV20-1 and TRBJ1-2; TRBD1 might be the D (6 bases). Germline CDR1 reads DFQATT; CDR2 reads SNEGSKA (reference sequence). Trimming left V 1 base short and J 3 bases short, with 12 bases between. CDR3 length: 14 residues. Here the CDR3 reads CSARGARGDYGYTF. CDR3 DNA: TGCAGTGCTAGAGGGGCCAGGGGCGACTATGGCTACACCTTC.

J is TRBJ2-5 and V is TRBV5-5; 7 nucleotides align to TRBD1. The trim removed 8 bases at V and 5 bases at J, leaving 9 bases unmatched. The germline V gene encodes CDR1 SGHKS and CDR2 YYEKEE (reference sequence). The CDR3 is 13 residues long. The CDR3 DNA reads as TGTGCCAGACCGACAGGGCAAGGGGAGACCCAGTACTTC. As protein: CARPTGQGETQYF.

This clonotype showed up many times. J is TRBJ2-1 and V is TRBV12-3 or TRBV12-4; 8 positions agree with TRBD2. V gave up 5 bases and J gave up 0 bases; unmatched junction bases: 6. This CDR3 contains 16 residues. The CDR3 here is CASSVGLASSYNEQFF. The CDR3 DNA sequence: TGTGCCAGCAGTGTCGGACTAGCTAGCTCCTACAATGAGCAGTTCTTC.

The V and J genes are TRBV6-1 and TRBJ1-2; D is unclear. Trimming pared 6 bases from V and 0 bases from J, leaving 17 bases between. This CDR3 comprises 16 residues. CDR1 is MNHNS and CDR2 is SASEGT in the germline V gene. CDR3 nucleotides: TGTGCCAGCAGCCCCCACAGCGGAGGAACTAACTATGGCTACACCTTC. It encodes CASSPHSGGTNYGYTF.

This clonotype showed up just a few times. This chain links TRBV3-1 with TRBJ2-1; no clear D. The CDR3 loop spans 18 amino acids. The V gene lost 0 bases and the J gene lost 0 bases, with 15 bases spanning the gap. Looked up from germline, CDR1 is LGHDT and CDR2 is YNNKEL (reference sequence). The chain's CDR3 is CASSQEAWATGSYNEQFF. CDR3 DNA: TGTGCCAGCAGCCAAGAAGCATGGGCAACGGGCTCCTACAATGAGCAGTTCTTC.

This clonotype occurred a few times. This sequence joins TRBV6-2 or TRBV6-3 and TRBJ1-5, with D unresolved. The CDR3 sequence is 15 residues long. V lost 5 bases to trimming and J lost 0 bases, with 11 bases between them. In germline, CDR1 is MNHEY, CDR2 SVGEGT. CDR3 bases: TGTGCCAGCAGTACCCGGACGGTTAGCAATCAGCCCCAGCATTTT. It codes for CASSTRTVSNQPQHF.

This chain uses TRBV5-5 with TRBJ2-5; 7 bases align to TRBD1. From germline, CDR1 is SGHKS and CDR2 YYEKEE (reference sequence). The CDR3 runs to 13 residues. J was trimmed by 7 bases and V by 4 bases; bases with no gene match: 7. CDR3 in amino acids: CASSVQGEATQYF. The CDR3 nucleotides read TGTGCCAGCAGCGTTCAGGGGGAAGCGACCCAGTACTTC.

The chain recombines TRBV12-3 or TRBV12-4 with TRBJ1-1; D gene ambiguous. The CDR3 is 15 amino acids. V was shortened by 1 base and J by 1 base, with 10 bases between the two germline ends. This CDR3 is CASSLEEVGNTEAFF. CDR3 sequence (DNA): TGTGCCAGCAGTTTAGAAGAGGTGGGGAACACTGAAGCTTTCTTT.

The genes are TRBV7-9 and TRBJ2-7, with D possibly being TRBD1 or TRBD2 (5 bases each). CDR1 and CDR2 (germline): SEHNR, FQNEAQ (reference sequence). Trimming shortened V by 5 bases and J by 2 bases, and 13 bases separated the two germline ends. This CDR3 is 14 amino acids long. CDR3 residues: CASSPFLGAYEQYF. CDR3 nucleotides: TGTGCCAGCAGCCCTTTTCTGGGGGCCTACGAGCAGTACTTC.

The V gene is TRBV6-5, the J gene TRBJ1-1; D possibly corresponds to TRBD1 (5 bases). V shed 5 bases and J shed 5 bases, with 15 bases lying between them. The CDR3 has 14 amino acids. Germline values: CDR1 MNHEY, CDR2 SVGAGI. The CDR3 nucleotides read TGTGCCAGCAGTACGGGGACCGGGGGAACTGAAGCTTTCTTT. Translated, it gives CASSTGTGGTEAFF.